A single T cell receptor beta chain is shown here with its context. This clone was counted only a few times. This clone's antigen is unknown. A read error may produce the germline difference seen at one junction end. These data originate in a study of blood T cell repertoires in COVID-19 (dated by TCRdb to about 2020). At the level of the whole study: The collaborator samples originated in the United States, Italy and Spain and spanned the acute and convalescent phases of COVID-19. The material from the prospective study consisted of cDNA or gDNA derived from T cells, B-cell-depleted T cells, or PBMCs. The dataset comprised deeply sampled blood TCRbeta repertoires from subjects exposed to, actively infected with, or recovered from COVID-19. The repertoires were released in a freely available public database meant as a resource for research on the immune response to SARS-CoV-2. The samples were drawn from the first 160 participants of the ongoing ImmuneRACE study and from some 1,300 subjects provided by 6 global collaborators. A de-identified subject ID, COVID-19 status, age in years and sex were almost always included in the sample metadata. Where available, HLA class I and class II types were taken from metadata supplied by the sample provider and were not determined by assay-based typing.

The paper as a whole reports these results and caveats: Clinical and demographic metadata were provided uncurated, with the amount varying by source and participant.

TCRbeta CDR3 regions were amplified from genomic DNA by means of the immunoSEQ Assay, a bias-controlled multiplex PCR. In the paper's pipeline: Nucleated cell counts per sample were estimated from amplification of reference gene primers within the assay. Sequence reads were collapsed and filtered to measure the absolute abundance of every unique TCRbeta CDR3 rearrangement. For each sample, productive Simpson clonality was calculated as the square root of Simpson's diversity index over productive rearrangements. Drawn from immuneACCESS, this table holds only the in-frame rearrangements with V and J called that TCRdb kept. Clones are partly lost; checked studies trace under half to an unresolved V gene and leave the rest unexplained. The V and J calls and clone size come from that table; D and trimming were worked out from the DNA. The sample includes around 270,000 clones, with 75% to 90% observed a single time. Clones ranked in the top ten supply 2.5% to 3.5% of the sample.

Participants in the prospective study were enrolled through a virtual design, were aged 18 to 89 years, and lived in roughly 24 United States geographic areas. Cohort assignment in the prospective study relied on participant-reported clinical history from a screening survey and a study questionnaire. Exposed participants had been in contact with someone with a PCR-confirmed or clinician-diagnosed COVID-19 case within 2 weeks of study entry. Mobile phlebotomists in the prospective study collected whole blood, serum and a nasopharyngeal or oropharyngeal swab from every participant. Participants in the prospective study had the option to provide additional blood draws and questionnaires over an approximately 2-month period. Blood samples from the prospective study were shipped frozen or at room temperature prior to DNA extraction. This TCR was sampled from a middle-aged woman who had been exposed to COVID-19. The sequencing input was PBMCs or T cells enriched from blood (not recorded which).

The CDR3 protein sequence reads: CASSSDREGEQFF. The nucleotide sequence reads TGTGCCAGCAGCTCGGACAGGGAGGGTGAGCAGTTCTTC. The chain links TRBV5-1 with TRBJ2-1; TRBD1 is a weak D gene call, 8 bases matching. CDR3 length: 13 amino acids, cysteine to phenylalanine. The entry retains the CDR3 DNA only, 39 bases that are in frame from base 1. The germline V gene provides CDR1 SGHRS and CDR2 YFSETQ.